This entry lists 18 T cell receptor beta chains sequenced from one sample in a study of beta chain features in type 1 diabetes. Overall study findings and caveats: Significant though moderate, a shortening of TCRB CDR3s appeared in all four CD4+ subsets of Type 1 diabetes patients.

Their antigen targets remain unknown. Since all of the isolated RNA was reverse transcribed, expressed TCRB transcripts were what got sequenced. Libraries were prepared by immunoSEQ multiplex PCR; TCRdb keeps only in-frame clonotypes and omits some of them. The sample shows over 13,000 clones, around 76% of them seen only once. Sequencing input: stem cell memory CD4+ T cells from blood. The receptors originated from a woman under 30 with type 1 diabetes.

This chain uses TRBV28 with TRBJ1-4; 11 nucleotides match TRBD1. The CDR3 contains 16 residues. Germline V lookup: CDR1 MDHEN, CDR2 SYDVKM. The V gene end was trimmed by 7 bases and the J gene end by 7 bases; junction bases not matched to a gene: 11. CDR3 bases: TGTGCCAGCATAAGGAGGCGGGGACAGGGGGGTGAAAAACTGTTTTTT. Translated, it gives CASIRRRGQGGEKLFF.

V is TRBV5-1 and J is TRBJ2-2; D unclear. Germline V lookup: CDR1 SGHRS, CDR2 YFSETQ. V lost 0 bases to trimming and J lost 7 bases, with 4 bases between them. CDR3 size: 12 residues. CDR3 amino acids: CASSLVNGELFF. CDR3 bases: TGCGCCAGCAGCTTGGTTAACGGGGAGCTGTTTTTT.

This chain joins TRBV11-2 and TRBJ2-7; TRBD2 is a possible D gene (5 bases). Trimming pared 1 base from V and 2 bases from J, leaving 15 bases between. Germline V gives CDR1 SGHAT, CDR2 FQNNGV. The CDR3 totals 16 residues. The CDR3 region has the DNA TGTGCCAGCAGCTTAGGAGGGCAGCGCTCAGCCTACGAGCAGTACTTC. Protein: CASSLGGQRSAYEQYF.

This chain joins TRBV9 and TRBJ1-2; no definite D call. The V gene lost 3 bases and the J gene lost 3 bases, with 15 bases spanning the gap. Germline V lookup: CDR1 SGDLS, CDR2 YYNGEE. This CDR3 has 15 residues. The chain's CDR3 is CASSEGAAFDYGYTF. CDR3 nucleotides: TGTGCCAGCAGCGAAGGAGCTGCCTTCGACTATGGCTACACCTTC.

The chain couples TRBV7-2 to TRBJ1-4, with a tentative D call TRBD1 (5 bases). Trimming stripped 1 base from V and 8 bases from J, with 11 bases between. Per the germline V gene, CDR1 is SGHTA and CDR2 is FQGNSA. The CDR3 runs 14 residues. CDR3 DNA: TGTGCCAGCAGCTTAGGGGGGAGGCGGGAAAAACTGTTTTTT. This gives the protein CASSLGGRREKLFF.

This chain uses TRBV29-1 with TRBJ2-1; the match to TRBD2 covers 10 bases. Germline V CDR1 and CDR2: SQVTM, ANQGSEA. The CDR3 has 15 residues. The V and J ends lost 2 bases and 1 base, in that order; junction bases with no gene match: 2. This CDR3 reads CSVETSGDSYNEQFF. CDR3 sequence (DNA): TGCAGCGTTGAAACTAGCGGGGATTCCTACAATGAGCAGTTCTTC.

The V gene is TRBV18, the J gene TRBJ2-2, with 10 bases fitting TRBD2. The V gene end was trimmed by 1 base and the J gene end by 4 bases; junction bases not matched to a gene: 6. CDR3 length equals 17 residues. The germline CDR1 and CDR2 sequences are KGHSH and LQKENI. For the CDR3, the DNA is TGTGCCAGCTCACCACTAGCGGGAGGCTTTGGCACCGGGGAGCTGTTTTTT. It yields the protein CASSPLAGGFGTGELFF.

The J gene is TRBJ2-5, the V gene TRBV19, with a possible D match to TRBD1 (5 bases). The CDR3 sequence is 16 residues long. The ends were cut back, 1 base at V and 5 bases at J, with 17 bases in the middle. Germline V CDR1 and CDR2: LNHDA, SQIVND (reference sequence). CDR3 sequence reads: CASSIAAGRVRETQYF. The CDR3 coding sequence is TGTGCCAGTAGTATAGCAGCAGGGCGCGTTCGGGAGACCCAGTACTTC. The full variable domain, with the rest looked up from reference TRBV19 and TRBJ2-5, is DGGITQSPKYLFRKEGQNVTLSCEQNLNHDAMYWYRQDPGQGLRLIYYSQIVNDFQKGDIAEGYSVSREKKESFPLTVTSAQKNPTAFYLCASSIAAGRVRETQYFGPGTRLLVL.

This clone was seen just once. CDR3 amino acids: CAIRGQDNEQFF. CDR3 bases: TGTGCCATTCGAGGACAGGACAATGAGCAGTTCTTC. The chain carries TRBV10-3 and TRBJ2-1; 7 bases line up with TRBD1. V trimming: 9 bases; J trimming: 5 bases; junction bases outside the gene matches: 4. The CDR3 runs 12 residues. CDR1 and CDR2 from the germline V gene are ENHRY and SYGVKD.

This sequence joins TRBV5-4 and TRBJ1-3; TRBD1 agrees at 7 bases. CDR3 size: 14 residues. With V trimmed by 4 bases and J by 4 bases, 5 bases remained unmatched. Germline V gene data show CDR1 as SGHNT and CDR2 as YYREEE (reference sequence). CDR3 residues: CASSPGGGGNTIYF. The CDR3 nucleotides read TGTGCCAGCAGCCCCGGAGGGGGCGGAAACACCATATATTTT. Drawing the rest from reference TRBV5-4 and TRBJ1-3, the complete variable domain is ETGVTQSPTHLIKTRGQQVTLRCSSQSGHNTVSWYQQALGQGPQFIFQYYREEENGRGNFPPRFSGLQFPNYSSELNVNALELDDSALYLCASSPGGGGNTIYFGEGSWLTVV.

This clone was picked up a small number of times. The CDR3 region is CASTTLGTENTEAFF. In DNA form, the CDR3 reads TGTGCCAGCACCACCCTGGGGACAGAGAACACTGAAGCTTTCTTT. This sequence joins TRBV27 and TRBJ1-1; 7 nucleotides line up with TRBD1. CDR1 and CDR2 from the germline V gene are MNHEY and SMNVEV (reference sequence). J lost 1 base, V lost 7 bases, and 9 bases had no gene match. The CDR3 loop spans 15 amino acids.

V gene TRBV19 combines with J gene TRBJ1-5; D is unresolved. This CDR3 contains 16 residues. The V gene's germline CDR1 is LNHDA and CDR2 SQIVND (reference sequence). The V end lost 1 base, the J end lost 2 bases, and 12 bases lay between the germline ends. CDR3 sequence (DNA): TGTGCCAGTAGTATAGGCCGGAGTTGGGGCAATCAGCCCCAGCATTTT. As protein: CASSIGRSWGNQPQHF.

The chain employs TRBV18 and TRBJ2-1; tentative D call: TRBD2 (6 bases). V lost 5 bases and J 2 bases, leaving 10 bases between the germline ends. The CDR3 contains 14 residues. Per the germline V gene, CDR1 is KGHSH and CDR2 is LQKENI. The CDR3 region is CASSGQRAYNEQFF. The CDR3 DNA is TGTGCCAGCTCAGGCCAGCGGGCCTACAATGAGCAGTTCTTC. Drawing the rest from reference TRBV18 and TRBJ2-1, the complete variable domain is NAGVMQNPRHLVRRRGQEARLRCSPMKGHSHVYWYRQLPEEGLKFMVYLQKENIIDESGMPKERFSAEFPKEGPSILRIQQVVRGDSAAYFCASSGQRAYNEQFFGPGTRLTVL.

The J gene is TRBJ2-7, the V gene TRBV19; 7 bases agree with TRBD1. With 4 bases clipped from V and 3 bases from J, the junction kept 6 bases outside the gene matches. CDR3 length equals 14 residues. Germline assignment: CDR1 LNHDA and CDR2 SQIVND (reference sequence). CDR3 region: CASSSRDRSYEQYV. CDR3 nucleotide sequence: TGTGCCAGTAGTAGCCGGGACAGAAGCTACGAGCAGTACGTC.

The chain joins TRBV4-3 to TRBJ2-3; the match to TRBD1 covers 10 bases. The CDR3 loop spans 18 amino acids. CDR1 and CDR2 (germline): LGHNA, YSLEER. Losses at the gene ends were 4 bases for V and 6 bases for J; bases not matched to a gene: 16. CDR3 nucleotides: TGCGCCAGCAGCCCGACAAGGGAGACAGGGGGCACTGGGGATACGCAGTATTTT. It is translated as CASSPTRETGGTGDTQYF.

This clone was picked up a small number of times. This rearrangement joins TRBV19 to TRBJ1-1, with 9 bases matching TRBD1. Trimming at V came to 8 bases and at J to 4 bases, leaving 5 bases not matched to a gene. This CDR3 spans 13 amino acids. Germline assignment: CDR1 LNHDA and CDR2 SQIVND (reference sequence). CDR3 in DNA: TGTGCCAGTCGCGGGACAGGGACCACTGAAGCTTTCTTT. It translates to CASRGTGTTEAFF.

In its sample, this clone was seen a few times. This chain uses TRBV5-4 with TRBJ2-1; a possible D gene is TRBD2 (5 bases). Germline V gives CDR1 SGHNT, CDR2 YYREEE (reference sequence). Trimming removed 1 base at V and 0 bases at J, with 11 bases between. This CDR3 contains 16 residues. The CDR3 DNA reads as TGTGCCAGCAGCTTGTTACGAGGGAGCTCCTACAATGAGCAGTTCTTC. Its protein product is CASSLLRGSSYNEQFF.

This clone was seen a few times. V usage is TRBV27 and J usage is TRBJ2-7; TRBD2 aligns across 9 bases. The CDR3 covers 14 residues. After removal of 6 bases from V and 5 bases from J, the junction contained 8 bases not matched to a gene. CDR1 is MNHEY, CDR2 SMNVEV, per germline (reference sequence). The CDR3 coding sequence is TGTGCCAGCAGACGCGGGGGGGCTCTAAACGAGCAGTACTTC. This encodes CASRRGGALNEQYF.